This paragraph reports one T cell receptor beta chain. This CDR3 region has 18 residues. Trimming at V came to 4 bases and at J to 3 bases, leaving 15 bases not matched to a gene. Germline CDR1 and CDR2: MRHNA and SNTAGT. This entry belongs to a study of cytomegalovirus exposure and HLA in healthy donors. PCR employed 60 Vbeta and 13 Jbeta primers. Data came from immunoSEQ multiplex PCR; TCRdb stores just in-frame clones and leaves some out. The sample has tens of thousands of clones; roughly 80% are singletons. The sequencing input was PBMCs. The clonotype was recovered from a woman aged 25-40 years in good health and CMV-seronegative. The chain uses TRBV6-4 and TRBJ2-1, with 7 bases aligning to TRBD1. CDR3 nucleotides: TGTGCCAGCAGTGCTACAGGGGTTCAGTTAAGTGGCTACAATGAGCAGTTCTTC. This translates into CASSATGVQLSGYNEQFF.